This entry is about one T cell receptor beta chain. RNA extraction was followed by reverse transcription into cDNA, which acted as the sequencing template. Here immunoSEQ multiplex PCR was the method, and the copy in TCRdb shows in-frame clones only, minus some. This table holds roughly 140,000 clones, 45% to 60% found once. CDR1 and CDR2 from the germline V gene are MGHDK and SYGVNS. The CDR3 covers 14 residues. Unmatched junction bases numbered 4, after V lost 5 bases and J lost 1 base. These data originate in a study of CD8+ T cells in alopecia areata. V and J are TRBV25-1 and TRBJ2-5; 7 nucleotides align to TRBD1. This sequence was found in a human donor with alopecia areata. Here the sequenced sample was CD4+ T cells sorted from blood, taken at week 0. This chain's CDR3 is CASSRQGVQETQYF. CDR3 DNA sequence: TGTGCCAGCAGTCGGCAGGGGGTCCAAGAGACCCAGTACTTC.